This T cell receptor (beta chain) was profiled in a study of low-dose radiotherapy and immunotherapy resistance in tumors. Study overall: It was 1 Gy per fraction every two weeks that Cohort 2 received, adding up to 13 Gy over 26 weeks. A daily 300 mg dose of oral aspirin was taken by patients for four cycles from cycle 1 day 1.

This clonotype was recorded many times. Primers used for first-strand cDNA, a TRAV- and TRBV-specific set, covered both alpha and beta chains. TCRs were put through approximately 20 PCR cycles of amplification with Phusion. A constant-region primer and the V-primer adapter served as the primer pair. mRNA, once isolated, was amplified by in vitro transcription. In TCRdb, the reads were re-called with MiXCR into one record per CDR3 protein. The sample contains 75,000 to 95,000 distinct CDR3 sequences, 20% to 25% of which appear only once. Noted time point: after trial treatment. Sample treatment: LDRT plus nivolumab, ipilimumab, low-dose cyclophosphamide and aspirin (RACIN trial). CDR3 size: 15 residues. V was clipped by 2 bases and J by 4 bases, with 12 bases between them. Germline CDR1 and CDR2: MDHEN and SYDVKM.

Material: PBMCs, obtained after low-dose radiotherapy plus immunotherapy. The chain links TRBV28 to TRBJ1-5; the D gene is possibly TRBD1 (5 bases). The TCR sequence derives from a female donor with ovarian cancer. The CDR3 DNA reads as TGTGCCAGCAGTTTAGTCCAGGGTGGAAATCAGCCCCAGCATTTT. Translation: CASSLVQGGNQPQHF.